This TCR beta chain originates from a study of spatial heterogeneity in lung cancer. Looked up from germline, CDR1 is MNHEY and CDR2 is SVGAGI. This CDR3 has 15 amino acids. Between the trimmed V and J ends, which lost 6 bases and 10 bases, there was a span of 21 bases. The time point here: blood at routine non-recurrence follow-up after resection. Via MiXCR, TCRdb re-called the 5' RACE reads, giving one row per CDR3 protein. Of roughly 110,000 distinct CDR3 sequences listed, more than 10% are singletons. The receptor was isolated from a female donor with early-stage non-small cell lung cancer. This chain joins TRBV6-5 and TRBJ1-4; a weak D match, TRBD1 (6 bases). Sequencing used PBMCs, obtained at follow-up. The CDR3 DNA reads TGTGCCAGCAGCAGCAGGGAGGGGGGGAGCGGAAAACTGTTTTTT. This translates into CASSSREGGSGKLFF.